What follows are 5 T cell receptor beta chains derived from one specimen sequenced in a study of T cell clonality in common variable immunodeficiency. Profiled with immunoSEQ multiplex PCR; TCRdb holds only in-frame clones, not every one. In total the sample includes about 81,000 clones, none of them seen once. Sample: peripheral blood mononuclear cells. Receptors originate from a person between 18 and 75 years old in good health.

At least ten counts were recorded for this clone. Sequencing ends 3 residues short of the CDR3 end; the germline J gene provides the rest. The chain has TRBV19 and TRBJ2-7; 8 bases match TRBD1. The V gene end was trimmed by 3 bases and the J gene end by 2 bases; junction bases not matched to a gene: 3. The CDR3 extends over 14 amino acids. Per germline, CDR1 LNHDA and CDR2 SQIVND (reference sequence). The CDR3 DNA, read in part, is TGTGCCAGTAGTATCCGGGACAGGCCCTACGAG. It is translated as CASSIRDRPYE. The CDR3 in full is CASSIRDRPYEQYF.

This clone showed up many times. The read is 3 residues too short to cover the CDR3 end, so that end is filled in from the germline J gene. This chain links TRBV6-2 or TRBV6-3 with TRBJ1-6; TRBD1 is a possible D gene (6 bases). There are 15 residues in the CDR3. Germline CDR1 and CDR2: MNHEY and SVGEGT. The V and J ends lost 6 bases and 7 bases respectively, with 16 bases between them. CDR3 region: CASRMIRGTNSPLHF. The CDR3 DNA, read in part, is TGTGCCAGCAGAATGATCAGGGGAACCAATTCACCC.

As concerns this clone: The sequence runs out 3 residues before the end of the CDR3; the remainder is reconstructed from the germline J gene. The chain has TRBV18 and TRBJ1-6, with D unclear. Germline CDR1 reads KGHSH; CDR2 reads LQKENI. The V and J ends lost 2 bases and 11 bases respectively, with 7 bases between them. The CDR3 totals 12 residues. CDR3 bases read: TGTGCCAGCTCACCAAAGTCGGCACCC. It translates to CASSPKSAP. From start to end, the CDR3 is CASSPKSAPLHF.

The table lists this clone with many counts. The read comes to an end 3 residues before the CDR3 does, leaving the germline J gene to fill in the end. V and J are TRBV6-2 or TRBV6-3 and TRBJ2-1; TRBD2 might be the D (6 bases). V was trimmed by 2 bases and J by 7 bases, leaving 18 bases between them. The germline V gene encodes CDR1 MNHEY and CDR2 SVGEGT. The CDR3 contains 16 residues. The CDR3 region is CASSYPGVAVGNEQFF. The part of the CDR3 DNA that was read is TGTGCCAGCAGTTACCCGGGGGTAGCGGTCGGGAATGAG.

The sample holds many counts of this clone. The read terminates 3 residues ahead of where the CDR3 ends, so the germline J gene completes it. J is TRBJ2-1 and V is TRBV19; no definite D call. Trimming stripped 6 bases from V and 7 bases from J, with 10 bases between. Germline V gives CDR1 LNHDA, CDR2 SQIVND (reference sequence). The CDR3 runs to 12 residues. The sequenced CDR3 bases are TGTGCCAGTAGCAGACAAAGAAATGAG. Translation gives CASSRQRNE. The CDR3 reads in full as CASSRQRNEQFF. Using reference TRBV19 and TRBJ2-1 for the parts outside the CDR3, the full variable domain is DGGITQSPKYLFRKEGQNVTLSCEQNLNHDAMYWYRQDPGQGLRLIYYSQIVNDFQKGDIAEGYSVSREKKESFPLTVTSAQKNPTAFYLCASSRQRNEQFFGPGTRLTVL.